Shown below are 29 T cell receptor beta chains from a single sample sequenced in a study of T cell repertoires in aging, cancer and after chemotherapy. Amplification of TCR beta used genomic DNA extracted from peripheral blood. Multiplex touch-down PCR with TRB-A/B primers amplified rearranged V-D-J TRB sequences. From the multiplex PCR reads, TCRdb called clonotypes with MiXCR, one entry per CDR3 protein. The sample carries around 9,000 distinct CDR3 sequences, roughly 32% recorded once. The sequenced material came from blood. These receptors originate from a human donor in good health.

This clonotype was counted only a few times. The chain links TRBV5-1 to TRBJ2-6; D call uncertain. Germline V gene data show CDR1 as SGHRS and CDR2 as YFSETQ. Trimming removed 0 bases from V and 0 bases from J, with 10 bases in between. CDR3 size: 17 residues. The CDR3 region is CASSLDMMDSGANVLTF. The CDR3 DNA reads TGCGCCAGCAGCTTGGACATGATGGACTCTGGGGCCAACGTCCTGACTTTC.

This chain joins TRBV20-1 and TRBJ1-4; 7 bases are shared with TRBD1. Germline trimming cut 5 bases from V and 5 bases from J; bases unmatched to any gene: 2. The CDR3 has 12 residues. Per the germline V gene, CDR1 is DFQATT and CDR2 is SNEGSKA (reference sequence). The CDR3 nucleotides read TGCAGTGCTGTCAGGGGGAATGAAAAACTGTTTTTT. Its translation: CSAVRGNEKLFF.

In this sample, this clonotype turned up once. The genes are TRBV7-2 and TRBJ1-4; 7 positions agree with TRBD1. The CDR3 loop spans 14 amino acids. From germline, CDR1 is SGHTA and CDR2 FQGNSA. Germline trimming cut 3 bases from V and 8 bases from J; bases unmatched to any gene: 6. This chain's CDR3 is CASSLTGWGEKLFF. CDR3 sequence (DNA): TGTGCCAGCAGCTTGACAGGGTGGGGGGAAAAACTGTTTTTT.

V gene TRBV5-1 combines with J gene TRBJ1-1, with 8 bases matching TRBD1. This CDR3 is 14 amino acids long. Germline values: CDR1 SGHRS, CDR2 YFSETQ. V shed 2 bases and J 6 bases; nucleotides not matched to a gene: 6. DNA of the CDR3: TGCGCCAGCAGCTTTGGACAGGGCCAGGCTGAAGCTTTCTTT. Residues: CASSFGQGQAEAFF.

The V gene is TRBV6-4, the J gene TRBJ2-7, with 12 bases matching TRBD2. Germline V gene lookup returns CDR1 MRHNA and CDR2 SNTAGT. V shed 5 bases and J 3 bases; nucleotides not matched to a gene: 8. This CDR3 comprises 16 residues. DNA for the CDR3: TGTGCCAGCAGTTTGGGGCTAGCGGGAGGGATCTACGAGCAGTACTTC. Amino acids: CASSLGLAGGIYEQYF.

Points on this clonotype: A much larger clonotype is one base distant, so this may be a read error. The gene calls are TRBV29-1 and TRBJ1-2; 9 bases are shared with TRBD1. Germline-derived CDR1 and CDR2 are SQVTM and ANQGSEA. This CDR3 contains 10 residues. The CDR3 loop is CRGDRDGYTF. DNA for the CDR3: TGCAGAGGGGACAGGGACGGCTACACCTTC.

In this sample, this clonotype is medium-sized. The chain recombines TRBV20-1 with TRBJ2-3; TRBD1 aligns across 9 bases. CDR1 DFQATT and CDR2 SNEGSKA come from the germline V gene (reference sequence). This CDR3 is built from 14 residues. Germline trimming cut 3 bases from V and 6 bases from J; bases unmatched to any gene: 7. The CDR3 sequence is CSARVQGAFDTQYF. CDR3 coding DNA: TGCAGTGCTAGGGTACAGGGGGCTTTCGATACGCAGTATTTT.

This clonotype was counted only a few times. V is TRBV6-2 or TRBV6-3 and J is TRBJ2-5; D remains ambiguous. V was shortened by 2 bases and J by 4 bases, with 11 bases between the two germline ends. From germline, CDR1 is MNHEY and CDR2 SVGEGT. There are 14 residues in the CDR3. CDR3 in DNA: TGTGCCAGCAGTTACGGAGTCTCGCCAGAGACCCAGTACTTC. Translation gives CASSYGVSPETQYF.

Sample share makes this clonotype medium-sized. The V gene is TRBV7-2, the J gene TRBJ2-1; 12 bases match TRBD2. V shed 3 bases, J shed 4 bases, and the junction held 1 base outside the gene matches. The CDR3 is 15 amino acids. Germline V gene sequence: CDR1 SGHTA, CDR2 FQGNSA. The CDR3 DNA is TGTGCCAGCAGCTTGGGACTAGCGGGTTACAATGAGCAGTTCTTC. The encoded protein is CASSLGLAGYNEQFF.

This clonotype turned up a few times. The chain combines TRBV6-1 with TRBJ1-6; TRBD1 is a possible D gene (6 bases). This CDR3 comprises 16 residues. Trimming removed 6 bases from V and 5 bases from J, with 17 bases in between. Looked up from germline, CDR1 is MNHNS and CDR2 is SASEGT. CDR3 nucleotides: TGTGCCAGCAGCCTAAGGGGGGGGAATGATAATTCACCCCTCCACTTT. It translates to CASSLRGGNDNSPLHF.

With regard to this clonotype: A much larger clone differs by one base, so this may be a read error. The chain's CDR3 is CSVAGLAGGRFSNVQFF. As DNA, the CDR3 is TGCAGCGTCGCGGGACTAGCGGGAGGTCGGTTCTCCAATGTGCAGTTCTTC. This chain links TRBV29-1 with TRBJ2-1, with 15 bases that match TRBD2. The CDR3 loop spans 17 amino acids. CDR1 SQVTM and CDR2 ANQGSEA come from the germline V gene.

This clonotype qualifies as medium-sized. The chain joins TRBV5-4 to TRBJ1-1; 8 nucleotides align to TRBD1. Germline values: CDR1 SGHNT, CDR2 YYREEE (reference sequence). The CDR3 extends over 15 amino acids. V was clipped by 5 bases and J by 3 bases; unmatched bases: 9. CDR3 DNA: TGTGCCAGCAGAACTCAGGGGGCCCTTCACACTGAAGCTTTCTTT. Translating it yields CASRTQGALHTEAFF.

The rearrangement uses TRBV11-2 and TRBJ2-1, with 8 bases fitting TRBD2. The CDR3 consists of 12 residues. With 3 bases clipped from V and 8 bases from J, the junction kept 0 bases outside the gene matches. Germline CDR1 and CDR2: SGHAT and FQNNGV. The CDR3 reads CASSLTSDEQFF. CDR3 nucleotides: TGTGCCAGCAGCTTGACTAGCGATGAGCAGTTCTTC.

This clonotype is categorized as medium-sized. This CDR3 reads CSVAGLAGGRFSNEQFF. In nucleotides, the CDR3 is TGCAGCGTCGCGGGACTAGCGGGAGGTCGGTTCTCCAATGAGCAGTTCTTC. The rearrangement joins TRBV29-1 to TRBJ2-1; 15 positions match TRBD2. The trim removed 6 bases at V and 6 bases at J, leaving 12 bases unmatched. From germline, CDR1 is SQVTM and CDR2 ANQGSEA. The CDR3 contains 17 residues.

The chain has TRBV12-3 or TRBV12-4 and TRBJ2-2; 7 bases fit TRBD2. The V gene end was trimmed by 8 bases and the J gene end by 1 base; junction bases not matched to a gene: 7. CDR3 length: 15 amino acids. CDR3: CASSPRGLNTGELFF. As DNA, the CDR3 is TGTGCCAGCTCCCCGCGGGGGTTGAACACCGGGGAGCTGTTTTTT.

The V gene is TRBV7-3, the J gene TRBJ2-5; TRBD1 is a possible D gene (5 bases). The length of the CDR3 is 15 residues. Germline-derived CDR1 and CDR2 are SGHTA and FQGTGA. V shed 1 base and J shed 1 base, with 10 bases lying between them. CDR3 protein: CASSLNRSPQETQYF. The CDR3 DNA follows: TGTGCCAGCAGCTTAAACAGGAGCCCCCAAGAGACCCAGTACTTC.

This clonotype was detected only a few times. CDR3 DNA sequence: TGTGCCACCAGCCTCGATGGGGGAGGGTACGAGACCCAGTACTTC. This sequence encodes CATSLDGGGYETQYF. V gene TRBV15 combines with J gene TRBJ2-5; 7 nucleotides line up with TRBD2. V gave up 5 bases and J gave up 5 bases; unmatched junction bases: 11. Per the germline V gene, CDR1 is LNHNV and CDR2 is YYDKDF (reference sequence). The CDR3 has 15 amino acids.

A note on this clonotype: The junction does not match germline at one end; this may be a read error. V and J are TRBV7-6 and TRBJ2-5; 12 bases fit TRBD2. The CDR3 has 17 residues. Germline lookup yields CDR1 SGHVS and CDR2 FNYEAQ. The DNA of the CDR3 is TGTGCCAGCAGCCCCGGCCTAGCGGGAGGGAGACAAGAGACCCTGTACTTC. Its protein product is CASSPGLAGGRQETLYF.

This clonotype has just a few counts. An end of the junction does not agree with germline; a read error may underlie this. The rearrangement joins TRBV4-2 to TRBJ2-7; D is undetermined. Per the germline V gene, CDR1 is LGHNA and CDR2 is YNFKEQ. The CDR3 has 13 amino acids. CDR3 residues: CASSQSNTYEQYF. CDR3 sequence (DNA): TGCGCCAGCAGCCAATCTAACACCTACGAGCAGTACTTC.

This CDR3 is CASSPGTSGTRNIYEQYF. Here the CDR3 DNA reads TGTGCCAGCAGCCCCGGGACTAGCGGTACCCGGAACATCTACGAGCAGTACTTC. The chain joins TRBV27 to TRBJ2-7; TRBD2 aligns across 11 bases. CDR1 and CDR2 from the germline V gene are MNHEY and SMNVEV (reference sequence). V was pared by 6 bases and J by 3 bases, with 16 bases of the junction left unmatched. The CDR3 sequence is 18 residues long.

The V and J genes are TRBV6-5 and TRBJ2-3, with 10 bases lining up with TRBD1. The J segment lost 1 base and the V segment lost 8 bases, leaving 0 bases of the junction unmatched. The CDR3 loop spans 13 amino acids. Germline V lookup: CDR1 MNHEY, CDR2 SVGAGI. The CDR3 sequence: CASGTGGTDTQYF. The CDR3 nucleotides read TGTGCCAGCGGGACAGGGGGCACAGATACGCAGTATTTT.

There are a few counts of this clonotype. V is TRBV28 and J is TRBJ2-1; D is undetermined. This CDR3 comprises 13 residues. CDR1 is MDHEN and CDR2 is SYDVKM in the germline V gene. With 8 bases removed from V and 12 bases from J, the gap between germline ends came to 20 bases. The CDR3 sequence: CASGFPPNQPQFF. CDR3 coding DNA: TGTGCCAGCGGATTCCCGCCTAACCAACCGCAGTTCTTC.

This sequence joins TRBV6-1 and TRBJ1-1, with D maybe TRBD1 (5 bases). Germline V CDR1 and CDR2: MNHNS, SASEGT. The CDR3 has 14 amino acids. Trimming cost V 7 bases and J 0 bases, with 12 bases left between them. The CDR3 here is CASIPGRVNTEAFF. The CDR3 DNA sequence: TGTGCCAGCATTCCGGGACGGGTGAACACTGAAGCTTTCTTT.

The chain uses TRBV6-1 and TRBJ2-3, with 11 bases matching TRBD2. The V segment lost 6 bases and the J segment 3 bases; nucleotides outside the gene matches: 11. Germline V gives CDR1 MNHNS, CDR2 SASEGT. This CDR3 has 17 residues. The CDR3 loop reads CASSPRLAGTQTDTQYF. CDR3 nucleotides: TGTGCCAGCAGCCCGAGACTAGCGGGAACCCAAACAGATACGCAGTATTTT.

This clonotype was recorded a few times. This chain joins TRBV19 and TRBJ1-1; no definite D call. CDR3 length: 14 residues. Trimming stripped 7 bases from V and 4 bases from J, with 16 bases between. The V gene's germline CDR1 is LNHDA and CDR2 SQIVND (reference sequence). Here the CDR3 DNA reads TGTGCCAGTAAACGCACCCCAGAGGGCACTGAAGCTTTCTTT. This codes for CASKRTPEGTEAFF.

The chain carries TRBV6-5 and TRBJ1-3, with D uncertain. V was cut by 5 bases and J by 1 base, with 9 bases left in between. The CDR3 length is 14 residues. Germline V gives CDR1 MNHEY, CDR2 SVGAGI. The CDR3 loop is CASSARESGNTIYF. CDR3 coding DNA: TGTGCCAGCAGTGCCCGGGAGTCTGGAAACACCATATATTTT.

CDR3 DNA sequence: TGTGCCAGCAGGCCAAAGGGCCCGAGCAATCAGCCCCAGCATTTT. Translation gives CASRPKGPSNQPQHF. The chain recombines TRBV6-1 with TRBJ1-5, with D hard to call. The CDR3 spans 15 residues. CDR1 and CDR2 (germline): MNHNS, SASEGT. With 6 bases removed from V and 1 base from J, the gap between germline ends came to 13 bases.

This chain links TRBV20-1 with TRBJ2-1; a weak D match, TRBD2 (6 bases). In germline, CDR1 is DFQATT, CDR2 SNEGSKA (reference sequence). The length of the CDR3 is 14 residues. V shed 0 bases and J shed 8 bases, with 14 bases lying between them. In DNA, the CDR3 is TGCAGTGCTAGAGATTACCAGGGAGGCTATGAGCAGTTCTTC. Translation: CSARDYQGGYEQFF.

The sample holds a few counts of this clonotype. The V gene is TRBV30, the J gene TRBJ2-6; D tentatively reads TRBD1 or TRBD2 (5 bases each). The V gene's germline CDR1 is GTSNPN and CDR2 SVGIG (reference sequence). There are 17 residues in the CDR3. V was shortened by 2 bases and J by 3 bases, with 17 bases between the two germline ends. The CDR3 region has the DNA TGTGCCTGGAGTTCATGGAAGGGGACGGGTGGGGCCAACGTCCTGACTTTC. It is translated as CAWSSWKGTGGANVLTF.